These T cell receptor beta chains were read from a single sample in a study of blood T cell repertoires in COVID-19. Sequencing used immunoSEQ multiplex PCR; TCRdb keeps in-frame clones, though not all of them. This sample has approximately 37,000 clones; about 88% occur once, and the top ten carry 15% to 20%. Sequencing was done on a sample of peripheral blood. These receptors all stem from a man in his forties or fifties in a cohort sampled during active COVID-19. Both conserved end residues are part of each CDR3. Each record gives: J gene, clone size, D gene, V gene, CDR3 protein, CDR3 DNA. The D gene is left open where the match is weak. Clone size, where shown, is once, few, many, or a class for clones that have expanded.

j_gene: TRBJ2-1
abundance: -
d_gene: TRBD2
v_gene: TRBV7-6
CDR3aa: CASSFSGREADEQFF
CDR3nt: TGTGCCAGCAGCTTTAGTGGGCGGGAGGCGGATGAGCAGTTCTTC

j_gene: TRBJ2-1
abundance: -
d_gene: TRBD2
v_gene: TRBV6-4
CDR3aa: CASSAGVSGLINEQFF
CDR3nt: TGTGCCAGCAGTGCGGGGGTCTCGGGACTAATAAATGAGCAGTTCTTC

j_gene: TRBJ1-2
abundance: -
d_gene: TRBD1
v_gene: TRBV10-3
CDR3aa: CAISGDRLNYGYTF
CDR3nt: TGTGCCATCAGTGGGGACAGACTTAACTATGGCTACACCTTC

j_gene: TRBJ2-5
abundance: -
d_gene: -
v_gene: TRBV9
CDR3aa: CASSAGGGIETQYF
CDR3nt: TGTGCCAGCAGCGCGGGGGGCGGGATTGAGACCCAGTACTTC

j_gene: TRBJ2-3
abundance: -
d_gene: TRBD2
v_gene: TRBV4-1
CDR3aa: CASSHIEAGGADTQYF
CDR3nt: TGCGCCAGCAGCCACATCGAGGCGGGGGGAGCAGATACGCAGTATTTT

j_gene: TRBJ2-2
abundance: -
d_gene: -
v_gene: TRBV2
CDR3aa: CASSGPGQNTGELFF
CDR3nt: TGTGCCAGCAGTGGTCCGGGACAGAACACCGGGGAGCTGTTTTTT

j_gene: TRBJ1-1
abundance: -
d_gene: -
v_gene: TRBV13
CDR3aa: CASSSGPRAPPRMNTEAFF
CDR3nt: TGTGCCAGCAGTTCGGGCCCCAGGGCGCCACCCCGCATGAACACTGAAGCTTTCTTT

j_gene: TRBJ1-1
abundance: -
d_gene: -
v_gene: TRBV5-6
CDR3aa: CASSLLRQKNTEAFF
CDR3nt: TGTGCCAGCAGCTTGCTGAGGCAGAAGAACACTGAAGCTTTCTTT

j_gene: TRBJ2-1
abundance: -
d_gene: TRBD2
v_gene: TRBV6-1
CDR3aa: CASSEVAGGVIYNEQFF
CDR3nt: TGTGCCAGCAGTGAAGTGGCGGGAGGCGTGATTTACAATGAGCAGTTCTTC

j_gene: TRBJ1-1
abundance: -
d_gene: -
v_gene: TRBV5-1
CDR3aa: CASTEAGLGTEAFF
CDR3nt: TGCGCCAGTACCGAGGCTGGGTTAGGCACTGAAGCTTTCTTT

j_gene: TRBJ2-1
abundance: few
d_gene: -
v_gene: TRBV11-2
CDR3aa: CASSLDLDYLEQFF
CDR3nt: TGTGCCAGCAGCTTAGATCTCGACTACTTAGAGCAGTTCTTC

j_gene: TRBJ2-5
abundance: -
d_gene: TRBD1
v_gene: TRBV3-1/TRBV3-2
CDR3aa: CASSQATGGGLYQETQYF
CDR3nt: TGTGCCAGCAGCCAAGCGACAGGGGGCGGCTTGTACCAAGAGACCCAGTACTTC

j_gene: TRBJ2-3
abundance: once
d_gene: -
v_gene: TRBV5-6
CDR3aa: CASSLGQYDTQYF
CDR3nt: TGTGCCAGCAGCTTGGGACAATATGATACGCAGTATTTT

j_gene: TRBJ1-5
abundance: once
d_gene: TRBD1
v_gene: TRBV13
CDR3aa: CASTTGGNQPQHF
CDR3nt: TGTGCCAGTACTACAGGGGGGAATCAGCCCCAGCATTTT

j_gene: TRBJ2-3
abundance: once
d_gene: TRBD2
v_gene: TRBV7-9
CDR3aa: CASSLTGGVTDTQYF
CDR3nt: TGTGCCAGCAGCTTAACGGGGGGGGTCACAGATACGCAGTATTTT

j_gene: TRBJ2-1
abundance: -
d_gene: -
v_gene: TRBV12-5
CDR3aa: CASGEGQSSYNEQFF
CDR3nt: TGTGCTAGTGGGGAGGGGCAGAGCTCCTACAATGAGCAGTTCTTC

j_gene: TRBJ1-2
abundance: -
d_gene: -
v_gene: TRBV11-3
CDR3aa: CASSSPRTELYGYTF
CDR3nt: TGTGCCAGCAGCTCTCCCCGGACAGAGCTTTATGGCTACACCTTC

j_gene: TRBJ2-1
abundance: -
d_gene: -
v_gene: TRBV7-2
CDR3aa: CASSFRGGDYNEQFF
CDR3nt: TGTGCCAGCAGCTTCCGGGGCGGGGACTACAATGAGCAGTTCTTC

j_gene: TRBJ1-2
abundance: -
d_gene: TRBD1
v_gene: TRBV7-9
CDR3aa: CASSPGTGRGYGYTF
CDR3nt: TGTGCCAGCAGCCCGGGGACAGGGAGGGGCTATGGCTACACCTTC

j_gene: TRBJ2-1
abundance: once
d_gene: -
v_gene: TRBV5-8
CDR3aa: CASSFPPGEYNEQFF
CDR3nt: TGTGCCAGCAGCTTTCCCCCTGGGGAGTACAATGAGCAGTTCTTC

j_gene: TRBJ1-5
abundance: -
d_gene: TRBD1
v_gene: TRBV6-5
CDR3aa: CASSPQGSNQPQHF
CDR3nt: TGTGCCAGCAGTCCACAGGGGTCCAATCAGCCCCAGCATTTT